Given below is one T cell receptor (beta chain) in context. For the second PCR, which ran for roughly 6 to 11 cycles, a sample-barcoded 5' primer and a J-beta primer mix were used. One entry per CDR3 protein results from TCRdb running MiXCR on the 5' RACE reads. The table shows fewer than 650,000 distinct CDR3 sequences, with about 29% occurring only once. Trimming stripped 5 bases from V and 5 bases from J, with 18 bases between. The germline V gene encodes CDR1 SEHNR and CDR2 FQNEAQ (reference sequence). This CDR3 has 15 residues. The data are from a study of blood T cells in healthy people across ages. The same data also went into a second study, on T cells of mothers and their children.

The genes are TRBV7-9 and TRBJ1-2; the D gene is possibly TRBD1 (6 bases). The material sequenced was blood. The TCR originated in a boy aged 2 to 10 in good health. For the CDR3, the DNA is TGTGCCAGCAGCCCCCCCCGCAGGACAGAGTATGGCTACACCTTC. This sequence encodes CASSPPRRTEYGYTF.